Described below is a single TCR beta chain sequence and its context. Its antigen remains unknown. This record belongs to a study of glioma-infiltrating T cells after dendritic cell vaccination. Study-wide background: Patients had newly diagnosed or recurrent glioblastoma and received dendritic cell vaccines. Autologous tumor lysate-pulsed dendritic cell vaccination was given between the early 2000s and the early 2010s.

Per the germline V gene, CDR1 is KGHSH and CDR2 is LQKENI. V was clipped by 5 bases and J by 2 bases, with 13 bases between them. The CDR3 is made up of 15 amino acids. This table comes from immunoSEQ multiplex PCR, and its TCRdb copy is limited to in-frame clones, with some not included. The table records some 100,000 clones, 75% to 85% of them present only once. Study findings and constraints: Only a small number of patients had complete blood and tumor samples. Higher TCR clonality did not directly relate to longer survival.

The V gene is TRBV18, the J gene TRBJ1-5, with D uncertain. This TCR derives from a human donor with glioblastoma. Sequencing used blood, obtained before dendritic cell vaccination. CDR3 sequence reads: CASSNTGVGNQPQHF. The CDR3 DNA reads as TGTGCCAGCTCAAACACCGGGGTAGGCAATCAGCCCCAGCATTTT.